This T cell receptor (beta chain) came from a study of blood T cell repertoires in COVID-19. Study context: The study drew acute and convalescent COVID-19 samples from the United States, Italy and Spain. Sample material is recorded as cDNA or gDNA derived from T cells, B-cell-depleted T cells, or PBMCs.

In the authors' methods: Amplification of reference gene primers provided the estimated nucleated cell counts. Sequenced by immunoSEQ multiplex PCR; TCRdb stores in-frame clones only, minus some. For V, J and clone size, that table is used; D and trimming come from the DNA. The sample has fewer than 150,000 clones, 81% seen once; the top ten hold approximately 1.5%. The CDR3 consists of 17 residues. Germline CDR1 and CDR2: ENHRY and SYGVKD. V was pared by 0 bases and J by 0 bases, with 14 bases between. Sequencing input: peripheral blood. This TCR was sampled from a man aged 50 to 59 with acute or convalescent COVID-19. The J gene is TRBJ1-1, the V gene TRBV10-3; D is possibly TRBD1 (5 bases). CDR3 sequence reads: CAISESVGQDMNTEAFF. In DNA form, the CDR3 reads TGTGCCATCAGTGAGTCGGTTGGGCAGGACATGAACACTGAAGCTTTCTTT.